These T cell receptor beta chains were read from a single sample in a study of T cell changes during pregnancy in multiple sclerosis. Method: immunoSEQ multiplex PCR; TCRdb's copy keeps in-frame clones and lacks some. The repertoire holds some 120,000 clones, with 95% to 98% as singletons. The material was peripheral blood, obtained after pregnancy. These receptors came from a female donor with multiple sclerosis, enrolled in a pregnancy study. Each CDR3 is given with its conserved first and last residue. Each record gives: D gene, V gene, clone size, J gene, CDR3 DNA, CDR3 protein. D genes are given only for firm matches. Where a row states a size, it is once, few, many or the class of an expanded clone; other rows omit it.

D: .
V: TRBV25-1
size: .
J: TRBJ1-1
DNA: TGTGCCAGCAGCACGGGACACCAGAACACTGAAGCTTTCTTT
CDR3: CASSTGHQNTEAFF

D: .
V: TRBV28
size: .
J: TRBJ1-4
DNA: TGTGCCAGCAGTGCGCCAGGTGAAAAACTGTTTTTT
CDR3: CASSAPGEKLFF

D: .
V: TRBV30
size: .
J: TRBJ2-1
DNA: TGTGCCTGGCGCTCCTACAATGAGCAGTTCTTC
CDR3: CAWRSYNEQFF

D: .
V: TRBV28
size: .
J: TRBJ2-1
DNA: TGTGCCAGCAGTCAAGGACTACCTGAATCGGCTTACAATGAGCAGTTCTTC
CDR3: CASSQGLPESAYNEQFF

D: TRBD1
V: TRBV7-9
size: .
J: TRBJ1-1
DNA: TGTGCCAGCAGGCATGACAGGGGGCAAACTGAAGCTTTCTTT
CDR3: CASRHDRGQTEAFF

D: TRBD2
V: TRBV4-1
size: once
J: TRBJ2-1
DNA: TGCGCCAGCAGCCATCTAGCGGGAGGGGACAATGAGCAGTTCTTC
CDR3: CASSHLAGGDNEQFF

D: TRBD2
V: TRBV7-6
size: .
J: TRBJ2-3
DNA: TGTGCCAGCAGCTTACTGGCGGGAGGCCCAGATACGCAGTATTTT
CDR3: CASSLLAGGPDTQYF

D: TRBD1
V: TRBV11-1
size: .
J: TRBJ1-4
DNA: TGTGCCAGCAGCAAAGGACAGGGGGCAACTAATGAAAAACTGTTTTTT
CDR3: CASSKGQGATNEKLFF

D: TRBD1
V: TRBV5-1
size: .
J: TRBJ1-1
DNA: TGCGCCAGCAGCTTGGGACAGGGGGCCTGGGCTGAAGCTTTCTTT
CDR3: CASSLGQGAWAEAFF

D: TRBD2
V: TRBV10-3
size: .
J: TRBJ2-2
DNA: TGTGCCCTTAAGACTAGCGAGCGAAACACCGGGGAGCTGTTTTTT
CDR3: CALKTSERNTGELFF

D: TRBD1
V: TRBV4-2
size: .
J: TRBJ1-4
DNA: TGTGCCAGCAGTCAGGGACAGGGGGCCACTAATGAAAAACTGTTTTTT
CDR3: CASSQGQGATNEKLFF

D: TRBD1
V: TRBV6-5
size: .
J: TRBJ1-6
DNA: TGTGCCAGCAGTTACTCGAAGGCAGGGGGCAATTCACCCCTCCACTTT
CDR3: CASSYSKAGGNSPLHF

D: .
V: TRBV15
size: .
J: TRBJ1-2
DNA: TGTGCCACCAGCAGAGATGCGGGGTCCGGCTACACCTTC
CDR3: CATSRDAGSGYTF

D: .
V: TRBV19
size: .
J: TRBJ2-6
DNA: TGTGCCAGTAGTAAGGATCCTGGGGGCGCAGGGGCCAACGTCCTGACTTTC
CDR3: CASSKDPGGAGANVLTF

D: TRBD1
V: TRBV19
size: .
J: TRBJ2-1
DNA: TGTGCCAGTAGTATCTTCCCGACAGGGCCCGATGAGCAGTTCTTC
CDR3: CASSIFPTGPDEQFF

D: TRBD2
V: TRBV7-2
size: .
J: TRBJ2-1
DNA: TGTGCCAGCAGCCACGGGACTAGCGGGAGTGAGCAGTTCTTC
CDR3: CASSHGTSGSEQFF

D: TRBD1
V: TRBV28
size: .
J: TRBJ2-5
DNA: TGTGCCAGCAGTTTAGGGGGACAGGGAGAGACCCAGTACTTC
CDR3: CASSLGGQGETQYF

D: .
V: TRBV15
size: .
J: TRBJ2-1
DNA: TGTGCCACCAGCAGAGATGTCGGCGGAGACGAGCAGTTCTTC
CDR3: CATSRDVGGDEQFF

D: TRBD1
V: TRBV18
size: .
J: TRBJ2-7
DNA: TGTGCCAGCTCGCGGGACAGGGGCTACGAGCAGTACTTC
CDR3: CASSRDRGYEQYF

D: .
V: TRBV5-1
size: once
J: TRBJ2-7
DNA: TGCGCCAGCAGCCTGATCGACCCCTCCGGGGAGCAGTACTTC
CDR3: CASSLIDPSGEQYF

D: TRBD1
V: TRBV28
size: .
J: TRBJ2-3
DNA: TGTGCCAGCAGCCCGGACAGGGTTGGAACAGATACGCAGTATTTT
CDR3: CASSPDRVGTDTQYF

D: .
V: TRBV5-4
size: .
J: TRBJ2-1
DNA: TGTGCCAGCAGCACGCGTCGACTGCACCTTAGCGATGAGCAGTTCTTC
CDR3: CASSTRRLHLSDEQFF

D: .
V: TRBV6-6
size: .
J: TRBJ2-3
DNA: TGTGCCAGCAGTCTACAGGGTACAGATACGCAGTATTTT
CDR3: CASSLQGTDTQYF

D: TRBD2
V: TRBV7-9
size: .
J: TRBJ2-3
DNA: TGTGCCAGCAGCCCCGGGGGGGCAGCCACTCCCTCAGATACGCAGTATTTT
CDR3: CASSPGGAATPSDTQYF

D: TRBD1
V: TRBV7-2
size: .
J: TRBJ1-2
DNA: TGTGCCAGCAGCTTAACAGGGGCCGGCTACACCTTC
CDR3: CASSLTGAGYTF

D: .
V: TRBV27
size: once
J: TRBJ2-5
DNA: TGTGCCAGCAGTTTAATGCAGGGGAGCCAAGAGACCCAGTACTTC
CDR3: CASSLMQGSQETQYF

D: .
V: TRBV28
size: .
J: TRBJ1-1
DNA: TGTGCCAGCAGCTTAACAGGGCCCATGAACACTGAAGCTTTCTTT
CDR3: CASSLTGPMNTEAFF

D: .
V: TRBV25-1
size: .
J: TRBJ2-2
DNA: TGTGCCAGCAGTGAAGTCCTAATCGGGGAGCTGTTTTTT
CDR3: CASSEVLIGELFF

D: .
V: TRBV7-3
size: .
J: TRBJ1-3
DNA: TGTGCCAGCAGCTCCACAGGGATCACTGGAAACACCATATATTTT
CDR3: CASSSTGITGNTIYF

D: .
V: TRBV6-5
size: .
J: TRBJ2-7
DNA: TGTGCCAGCAGTTACACCCGGGACACGTCCTACGAGCAGTACTTC
CDR3: CASSYTRDTSYEQYF

D: .
V: TRBV9
size: .
J: TRBJ2-2
DNA: TGTGCCAGCACCTCCCGGGAAGGAATACCCGGGGAGCTGTTTTTT
CDR3: CASTSREGIPGELFF

D: TRBD1
V: TRBV10-2
size: once
J: TRBJ1-1
DNA: TGCGCCAGCAGTGATTACGTGTCGGGACAGGCCCAATCCGGTACTGAAGCTTTCTTT
CDR3: CASSDYVSGQAQSGTEAFF

D: TRBD1
V: TRBV10-3
size: .
J: TRBJ1-3
DNA: TGTGCCATCAGTAGACAGGGGGCACCCTCTGGAAACACCATATATTTT
CDR3: CAISRQGAPSGNTIYF

D: .
V: TRBV27
size: once
J: TRBJ2-1
DNA: TGTGCCAGCAGGGTTGGAGGATCGAGTGAGCAGTTCTTC
CDR3: CASRVGGSSEQFF

D: TRBD1
V: TRBV2
size: .
J: TRBJ2-7
DNA: TGTGCCAGCAGTTCGTTACCGGGACAGGGATCCTACGAGCAGTACTTC
CDR3: CASSSLPGQGSYEQYF

D: TRBD2
V: TRBV6-5
size: .
J: TRBJ2-1
DNA: TGTGCCAGCAGTTACTTAGCGGGAGGGGGTAATGAGCAGTTCTTC
CDR3: CASSYLAGGGNEQFF

D: .
V: TRBV28
size: .
J: TRBJ1-2
DNA: TGTGCCAGCAGTTTTCCACGTCGGGGGGGCGCTTTCGATGGCTACACCTTC
CDR3: CASSFPRRGGAFDGYTF

D: .
V: TRBV18
size: .
J: TRBJ2-1
DNA: TGTGCCAGCTCACCGTTACAGGGAGGTTTCCGTGGGGGTAGCGGGCCTTCCTACAATGAGCAGTTCTTC
CDR3: CASSPLQGGFRGGSGPSYNEQFF

D: TRBD2
V: TRBV11-2
size: .
J: TRBJ2-2
DNA: TGTGCCAGCAGCACCCGACTAGCGGGAGGGTCGTACACCGGGGAGCTGTTTTTT
CDR3: CASSTRLAGGSYTGELFF

D: .
V: TRBV5-6
size: .
J: TRBJ2-5
DNA: TGTGCCAGCAGCTCGAGACTAGTCCAAGAGACCCAGTACTTC
CDR3: CASSSRLVQETQYF

D: TRBD2
V: TRBV7-9
size: .
J: TRBJ2-7
DNA: TGTGCCAGCACACCTAGTAGCGGGAGTCTCTACGAGCAGTACTTC
CDR3: CASTPSSGSLYEQYF

D: .
V: TRBV19
size: few
J: TRBJ1-1
DNA: TGTGCCAGTAGTATACAGGGCCTGAACACTGAAGCTTTCTTT
CDR3: CASSIQGLNTEAFF

D: TRBD1
V: TRBV7-2
size: .
J: TRBJ1-1
DNA: TGTGCCAGCAGCTTCGGACAGGGGCGAACTGAAGCTTTCTTT
CDR3: CASSFGQGRTEAFF

D: TRBD1
V: TRBV19
size: .
J: TRBJ2-7
DNA: TGTGCCAGTAGGAGATCGGGACAGTCCATCGGGGACGAGCAGTACTTC
CDR3: CASRRSGQSIGDEQYF

D: .
V: TRBV2
size: .
J: TRBJ2-7
DNA: TGTGCCAGCAGCAGACAGGCTATCTCCTACGAGCAGTACTTC
CDR3: CASSRQAISYEQYF

D: TRBD2
V: TRBV28
size: .
J: TRBJ2-5
DNA: TGTGCCAGCAGTTCCCTTAGCGGGACCCAAGAGACCCAGTACTTC
CDR3: CASSSLSGTQETQYF

D: TRBD1
V: TRBV7-2
size: once
J: TRBJ1-4
DNA: TGTGCCAGCAGCTCGGACAGGGGGGGACGAGAACTGTTTTTT
CDR3: CASSSDRGGRELFF

D: TRBD1
V: TRBV19
size: .
J: TRBJ2-1
DNA: TGTGCCAGTAGTGCAAGGGACAGGGGGCGATCGGGTGAGCAGTTCTTC
CDR3: CASSARDRGRSGEQFF

D: .
V: TRBV28
size: .
J: TRBJ2-2
DNA: TGTGCCAGCATTTCCCTTCAGGGGAACACCGGGGAGCTGTTTTTT
CDR3: CASISLQGNTGELFF